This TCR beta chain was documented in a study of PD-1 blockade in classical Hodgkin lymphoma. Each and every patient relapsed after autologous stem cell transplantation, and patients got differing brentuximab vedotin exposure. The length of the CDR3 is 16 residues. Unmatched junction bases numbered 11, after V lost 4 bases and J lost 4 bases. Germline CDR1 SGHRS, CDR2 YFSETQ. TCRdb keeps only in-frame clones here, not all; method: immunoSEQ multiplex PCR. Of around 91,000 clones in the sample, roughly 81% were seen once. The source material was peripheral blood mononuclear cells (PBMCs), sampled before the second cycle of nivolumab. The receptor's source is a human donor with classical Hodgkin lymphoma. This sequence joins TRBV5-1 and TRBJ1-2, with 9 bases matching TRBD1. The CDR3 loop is CASSATGTGFGYGYTF. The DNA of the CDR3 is TGCGCCAGCAGCGCGACCGGGACAGGGTTCGGCTATGGCTACACCTTC.